This T cell receptor beta chain emerged from a study of CXCR3-negative and CXCR3-positive naive CD8 T cells. General observations from the study: Both naive subsets showed comparably high diversity, and memory CD8+ cells showed much lower diversity. CXCR3-positive naive cells carried more hydrophobic TRB CDR3s than CXCR3-negative naive cells did.

Worth noting for this clonotype: Its antigen is unknown.

This CDR3 spans 15 amino acids. Germline CDR1 and CDR2: MNHEY and SVGAGI. The TRB cDNA libraries were prepared by 5' RACE with UMI labels. One entry per CDR3 protein, without DNA, is what TCRdb gives after re-calling the 5' RACE reads. This table lists some 130,000 distinct CDR3 sequences. The specimen sequenced was naive CXCR3+ CD8+ T cells from blood. The subset was: CD45RO-CCR7+CD27+CD95- naive CD8+ T cells expressing CXCR3 (TNR3+). The TCR comes from a human donor in good health. Some clones in this sample may be carry-over from other donors' samples. The V gene is TRBV6-5, the J gene TRBJ1-1; TCRdb proposes TRBD1, but this gene call is untestable without DNA. The CDR3 sequence is CASGGPMTGNTEAFF.